The sequence of this TCR beta chain was determined in a study of PD-1 blockade in classical Hodgkin lymphoma. General study findings and limits: A reduction in baseline TCR diversity was reportedly seen in newly diagnosed patients relative to healthy donors. The repertoire differences lack a defined cause, possibly disease activity or prior therapy. Complete responders matched newly diagnosed patients in baseline diversity.

Germline V gene data show CDR1 as LNHDA and CDR2 as SQIVND (reference sequence). Unmatched junction bases numbered 22, after V lost 4 bases and J lost 8 bases. The CDR3 loop spans 20 amino acids. Sequenced by immunoSEQ multiplex PCR; TCRdb stores in-frame clones only, minus some. The data show roughly 35,000 clones, around 90% seen once. Time point denoted: cycle 4 day 1 (C4D1), after 5 to 7 weeks of nivolumab. In every patient, relapse followed autologous stem cell transplantation, while exposure to brentuximab vedotin differed. Out of thawed PBMCs, magnetic negative selection purified CD4+ T cells. Complete response, partial response or progressive disease constituted the best response categories observed. In regard to this clone: Its target is unknown.

The V gene is TRBV19, the J gene TRBJ2-1; TRBD2 matches at 11 bases. The source was CD4+ T cells from blood, collected before the fourth cycle of nivolumab. The origin of this receptor is a human donor with classical Hodgkin lymphoma. The CDR3 DNA follows: TGTGCCAGTAGTACCCGACAGGGGAGGAGGGCTAGCGGGAGGTCGGATGAGCAGTTCTTC. Its translation: CASSTRQGRRASGRSDEQFF.